The 10 T cell receptor beta chains presented below share a single source sample, sequenced in a study of blood T cell repertoires in COVID-19. TCRdb keeps only in-frame clones here, not all; method: immunoSEQ multiplex PCR. The data contain under 200,000 clones, 79% of them singletons. Sequenced sample: peripheral blood. The origin of the receptors is a woman in her fifties or sixties with COVID-19, enrolled during active disease.

V gene TRBV7-2 combines with J gene TRBJ2-7; no firm D call. Deletions cut 6 bases from V and 0 bases from J, with 12 bases between. CDR3 size: 14 residues. The germline V gene encodes CDR1 SGHTA and CDR2 FQGNSA. The CDR3: CASRSTGSSYEQYF. Written as DNA, the CDR3 is TGTGCCAGCAGGTCGACGGGTAGCTCCTACGAGCAGTACTTC.

The rearrangement joins TRBV12-5 to TRBJ1-4; D not resolved. Germline values: CDR1 LGHNT, CDR2 FRNRAP. This CDR3 has 21 amino acids. V was trimmed by 4 bases and J by 8 bases, leaving 35 bases between them. The CDR3 DNA follows: TGTGCTAGTGGTTCCCAATTACGAACCTTTTTTGGGAGGAAGGTTAACGAAAAACTGTTTTTT. Protein sequence: CASGSQLRTFFGRKVNEKLFF.

The chain links TRBV11-3 to TRBJ2-3, with D unresolved. Deletions cut 6 bases from V and 2 bases from J, with 6 bases between. Per the germline V gene, CDR1 is SGHNT and CDR2 is YENEEA. This CDR3 spans 12 amino acids. CDR3 DNA: TGTGCCAGCAGTGGGCCCACAGATACGCAGTATTTT. This encodes CASSGPTDTQYF.

The gene calls are TRBV25-1 and TRBJ2-7; TRBD2 matches 8 bases. The CDR3 extends over 14 amino acids. Germline V gene sequence: CDR1 MGHDK, CDR2 SYGVNS. J gave up 3 bases and V 6 bases, and 7 bases lay outside the gene matches. CDR3 DNA sequence: TGTGCCAGCAGAGGAGCGGGAGTAGTCTACGAGCAGTACTTC. As protein: CASRGAGVVYEQYF.

Turning to this clone: One junction end disagrees with the germline gene, perhaps due to a read error. The rearrangement links TRBV7-7 to TRBJ2-5, with TRBD1 matching over 8 bases. The CDR3 sequence is 15 residues long. Per the germline V gene, CDR1 is SSHAT and CDR2 is FNYEAQ (reference sequence). The CDR3 nucleotides are TGTGCTAGCAGCCTTGGGACAGGACACCAAGAGACCCAGTACTTC. It codes for CASSLGTGHQETQYF.

This chain uses TRBV6-5 with TRBJ2-7, with 9 bases aligning to TRBD1. Germline V gene lookup returns CDR1 MNHEY and CDR2 SVGAGI. This CDR3 region has 15 residues. The V and J ends lost 6 bases and 5 bases, in that order; junction bases with no gene match: 11. CDR3 in DNA: TGTGCCAGCAGCGCGAGGGACAGGGAATTCGACGAGCAGTACTTC. It translates to CASSARDREFDEQYF.

This rearrangement joins TRBV7-9 to TRBJ1-2; TRBD1 agrees at 7 bases. The germline V gene has CDR1 SEHNR and CDR2 FQNEAQ (reference sequence). This CDR3 region has 17 residues. The V gene end was trimmed by 6 bases and the J gene end by 6 bases; junction bases not matched to a gene: 19. The CDR3 region is CASRHHRGSSLGDGYTF. DNA for the CDR3: TGTGCCAGCAGACACCACAGGGGCTCAAGTTTAGGGGATGGCTACACCTTC.

The table lists this clone with a few counts. The V and J genes are TRBV30 and TRBJ2-1; D might be TRBD1 or TRBD2, each matching 6 bases. The CDR3 is 14 residues long. V was cut by 6 bases and J by 9 bases, with 21 bases left in between. The germline gives CDR1 GTSNPN, CDR2 SVGIG (reference sequence). Here the CDR3 DNA reads TGTGCCTGCGGAGGGGGAACCCTTAGGGGTGAGCAGTTCTTC. It yields the protein CACGGGTLRGEQFF.

V is TRBV5-6 and J is TRBJ2-4; 7 bases match TRBD1. The germline V gene encodes CDR1 SGHDT and CDR2 YYEEEE. This CDR3 region has 15 residues. Trimming cost V 0 bases and J 5 bases; bases outside gene matches: 5. This CDR3 reads CASSLGQGRQNIQYF. The CDR3, as DNA: TGTGCCAGCAGCTTGGGACAGGGCCGACAAAACATTCAGTACTTC. Using reference TRBV5-6 and TRBJ2-4 for the parts outside the CDR3, the full variable domain is DAGVTQSPTHLIKTRGQQVTLRCSPKSGHDTVSWYQQALGQGPQFIFQYYEEEERQRGNFPDRFSGHQFPNYSSELNVNALLLGDSALYLCASSLGQGRQNIQYFGAGTRLSVL.

As to this clone: Other DNA sequences within the sample encode an identical CDR3. V and J are TRBV28 and TRBJ2-3, with D possibly matching TRBD2 (5 bases). The CDR3 spans 14 residues. Trimming took 3 bases from V and 0 from J, leaving 7 bases between them. Germline lookup yields CDR1 MDHEN and CDR2 SYDVKM. The CDR3 region is CASSLGGSTDTQYF. In nucleotides, the CDR3 is TGTGCCAGCAGTTTGGGCGGGAGCACAGATACGCAGTATTTT.